A single sample is the source of the 28 T cell receptor beta chains below, sequenced in a study of shared T cell receptors in the human thymus (TCRdb year 2021). Libraries were prepared through the immunoSEQ multiplex PCR assay. Imported from immuneACCESS, the table was reduced by TCRdb to in-frame sequences with V and J called. These copies leave out some clones; in studies compared against another copy, an unresolved V gene accounts for under half, and the cause of the remainder is not known. The table for this sample lists around 340,000 clones; 85% to 95% of them were counted only once. The top ten clones comprise approximately 0.018% of the sample. Input material: thymocytes. The receptors stem from a human donor.

The J gene is TRBJ1-1, the V gene TRBV23-1; 10 nucleotides line up with TRBD1. TRBV23-1 carries the ORF label, with uncertain function. The CDR3 extends over 15 amino acids. Trimming took 6 bases from V and 5 from J; bases not matched to a gene: 9. The CDR3 DNA follows: TGCGCCAGCAGGGGCTCTAGGACAGGGGGGACTGAAGCTTTCTTT. It translates to CASRGSRTGGTEAFF.

The chain uses TRBV7-2 and TRBJ2-7; TRBD2 aligns across 9 bases. Germline V lookup: CDR1 SGHTA, CDR2 FQGNSA. The CDR3 extends over 17 amino acids. V lost 0 bases to trimming and J lost 3 bases; unmatched junction nucleotides: 9. The CDR3 DNA is TGTGCCAGCAGCTTAGCAGGGAGGCTAGCGGGACACTACGAGCAGTACTTC. Its protein is CASSLAGRLAGHYEQYF.

Here the CDR3 reads CASSLVSPHRDRGGETQYF. For the CDR3, the DNA is TGTGCCAGCAGCTTAGTCAGCCCCCACCGGGACAGGGGTGGGGAGACCCAGTACTTC. V usage is TRBV7-9 and J usage is TRBJ2-5; 10 bases fit TRBD1. This CDR3 spans 19 amino acids. The germline V gene encodes CDR1 SEHNR and CDR2 FQNEAQ (reference sequence). V lost 1 base to trimming and J lost 5 bases; unmatched junction nucleotides: 16.

The chain uses TRBV5-8 and TRBJ1-2; D may be TRBD1 (6 bases). CDR1 is SGHTS, CDR2 YDEGEE, per germline. V was shortened by 0 bases and J by 8 bases, with 14 bases between the two germline ends. The CDR3 has 14 residues. DNA of the CDR3: TGTGCCAGCAGCTTGGCCGGGGACAAGAACGGCTACACCTTC. This translates into CASSLAGDKNGYTF.

V gene TRBV15 combines with J gene TRBJ2-3; no clear D gene. Trimming stripped 5 bases from V and 7 bases from J, with 16 bases between. This CDR3 contains 14 residues. The V gene's germline CDR1 is LNHNV and CDR2 YYDKDF (reference sequence). CDR3 DNA sequence: TGTGCCACCAGCTGCCTTTCGGGCCGCTATACGCAGTATTTT. Its protein is CATSCLSGRYTQYF. Based on the CDR3 plus reference TRBV15 and TRBJ2-3, the full variable domain is DAMVIQNPRYQVTQFGKPVTLSCSQTLNHNVMYWYQQKSSQAPKLLFHYYDKDFNNEADTPDNFQSRRPNTSFCFLDIRSPGLGDTAMYLCATSCLSGRYTQYFGPGTRLTVL.

The V and J genes are TRBV11-3 and TRBJ2-2, with D uncertain. Trimming pared 1 base from V and 6 bases from J, leaving 6 bases between. This CDR3 is 13 amino acids long. The germline V gene encodes CDR1 SGHNT and CDR2 YENEEA. CDR3 sequence reads: CASSLGRPGELFF. In DNA form, the CDR3 reads TGTGCCAGCAGCTTAGGTCGTCCCGGGGAGCTGTTTTTT.

The rearrangement joins TRBV15 to TRBJ1-2, with a possible D match to TRBD1 (6 bases). CDR1 LNHNV and CDR2 YYDKDF come from the germline V gene (reference sequence). This CDR3 spans 13 amino acids. V was shortened by 5 bases and J by 6 bases, with 13 bases between the two germline ends. CDR3 loop: CATSPRQVNGYTF. DNA of the CDR3: TGTGCCACCAGCCCTAGACAGGTTAATGGCTACACCTTC.

V usage is TRBV28 and J usage is TRBJ1-1, with TRBD1 as a possible D gene (5 bases). The CDR3 is 13 residues long. Trimming removed 2 bases at V and 7 bases at J, with 11 bases between. Germline CDR1 is MDHEN and CDR2 is SYDVKM. The CDR3 region has the DNA TGTGCCAGCAGTTTAGGGTGGGGCGGTGAAGCTTTCTTT. Translation: CASSLGWGGEAFF. Drawing the rest from reference TRBV28 and TRBJ1-1, the complete variable domain is DVKVTQSSRYLVKRTGEKVFLECVQDMDHENMFWYRQDPGLGLRLIYFSYDVKMKEKGDIPEGYSVSREKKERFSLILESASTNQTSMYLCASSLGWGGEAFFGQGTRLTVV.

A single count supports this clone. V and J are TRBV7-2 and TRBJ2-1; 7 nucleotides align to TRBD2. Germline V gives CDR1 SGHTA, CDR2 FQGNSA. This CDR3 spans 16 amino acids. The junction had 12 bases not matched to a gene; V was cut back by 3 bases and J by 7 bases. CDR3 DNA: TGTGCCAGCAGCTTGGATCCTAGCGGAGGAGGAAATGAGCAGTTCTTC. Translating it yields CASSLDPSGGGNEQFF.

The chain links TRBV7-2 to TRBJ2-2; TRBD2 agrees at 15 bases. This CDR3 spans 16 amino acids. Looked up from germline, CDR1 is SGHTA and CDR2 is FQGNSA. J lost 6 bases, V lost 5 bases, and 4 bases had no gene match. The CDR3 DNA reads as TGTGCCAGCAGCCTGGGACTAGCGGGAGGTCCCGGGGAGCTGTTTTTT. This encodes CASSLGLAGGPGELFF.

This chain links TRBV28 with TRBJ2-1; D not certain. There are 16 residues in the CDR3. Looked up from germline, CDR1 is MDHEN and CDR2 is SYDVKM. The V and J ends lost 4 bases and 0 bases respectively, with 13 bases between them. The CDR3 sequence: CASSCRLTRSYNEQFF. CDR3 nucleotide sequence: TGTGCCAGCAGTTGTCGTCTCACCCGCTCCTACAATGAGCAGTTCTTC.

The genes are TRBV7-9 and TRBJ2-4; 10 bases map to TRBD2. The V gene end was trimmed by 1 base and the J gene end by 0 bases; junction bases not matched to a gene: 9. CDR3 length: 19 amino acids. Germline CDR1 SEHNR, CDR2 FQNEAQ (reference sequence). The CDR3 nucleotides read TGTGCCAGCAGCTTAGTTACGGGACTAGCGCCTCTAGCCAAAAACATTCAGTACTTC. This encodes CASSLVTGLAPLAKNIQYF.

The gene calls are TRBV7-9 and TRBJ1-1; D unclear. This CDR3 contains 15 residues. Germline assignment: CDR1 SEHNR and CDR2 FQNEAQ (reference sequence). V gave up 0 bases and J gave up 3 bases, with 11 bases separating them. The CDR3 spells CASSLAVGEDTEAFF. In DNA, the CDR3 is TGTGCCAGCAGCTTAGCTGTCGGGGAGGACACTGAAGCTTTCTTT.

The chain has TRBV19 and TRBJ2-7, with a possible D match to TRBD2 (6 bases). Between the trimmed V and J ends, which lost 3 bases and 1 base, there was a span of 16 bases. This CDR3 comprises 16 residues. Germline V CDR1 and CDR2: LNHDA, SQIVND (reference sequence). The CDR3 sequence is CASSMGGVGASYEQYF. In DNA, the CDR3 is TGTGCCAGTAGTATGGGGGGAGTAGGGGCGTCCTACGAGCAGTACTTC.

The chain uses TRBV19 and TRBJ1-5; TRBD1 might be the D (5 bases). CDR3 length: 16 amino acids. In germline, CDR1 is LNHDA, CDR2 SQIVND (reference sequence). V lost 9 bases and J lost 0, with 18 bases in between. The DNA for the CDR3 is TGTGCCAGCGGGCCGGGGCGGCCTATTAGCAATCAGCCCCAGCATTTT. Translation gives CASGPGRPISNQPQHF.

The rearrangement links TRBV6-6 to TRBJ2-5, with 10 nucleotides matching TRBD1. Matching the DNA end better, TRBJ2-7 makes the J call doubtful. The CDR3 totals 16 residues. Germline values: CDR1 MNHNY, CDR2 SVGAGI (reference sequence). The CDR3 here is CASRPTVGQGDYEQYF. CDR3 DNA: TGTGCCAGCAGGCCCACCGTAGGACAGGGGGACTACGAGCAGTACTTC.

The chain combines TRBV28 with TRBJ2-7; unclear D gene. V lost 4 bases, J lost 3 bases, and 25 bases lay in between. CDR1 and CDR2 from the germline V gene are MDHEN and SYDVKM. This CDR3 spans 18 amino acids. The CDR3 bases are TGTGCCAGCAGTTCCCGCTCCTACCTACCCCTCTGGTTCTACGAGCAGTACTTC. It translates to CASSSRSYLPLWFYEQYF.

J is TRBJ2-3 and V is TRBV12-5; D is undetermined. Per germline, CDR1 LGHNT and CDR2 FRNRAP. Trimming pared 6 bases from V and 8 bases from J, leaving 15 bases between. The CDR3 is made up of 13 amino acids. The CDR3 sequence: CASGFSSGGTQYF. The CDR3 coding sequence is TGTGCTAGTGGGTTTTCATCGGGCGGTACGCAGTATTTT.

The rearrangement uses TRBV11-2 and TRBJ1-1, with 7 nucleotides matching TRBD1. J lost 0 bases, V lost 4 bases, and 8 bases had no gene match. The CDR3 has 16 residues. Germline CDR1 SGHAT, CDR2 FQNNGV. For the CDR3, the DNA is TGTGCCAGCAGCTACACTCCCGGACAGGTGAACACTGAAGCTTTCTTT. Translating gives CASSYTPGQVNTEAFF.

V usage is TRBV5-4 and J usage is TRBJ1-3; TRBD1 matches at 8 bases. Trimming removed 5 bases from V and 2 bases from J; junction bases left unmatched: 6. The germline gives CDR1 SGHNT, CDR2 YYREEE (reference sequence). This CDR3 comprises 15 residues. CDR3 region: CASSVPGQAGNTIYF. DNA of the CDR3: TGTGCCAGCAGTGTGCCGGGACAGGCTGGAAACACCATATATTTT. The complete variable domain, with remaining parts taken from reference TRBV5-4 and TRBJ1-3, reads ETGVTQSPTHLIKTRGQQVTLRCSSQSGHNTVSWYQQALGQGPQFIFQYYREEENGRGNFPPRFSGLQFPNYSSELNVNALELDDSALYLCASSVPGQAGNTIYFGEGSWLTVV.

The rearrangement joins TRBV28 to TRBJ2-7; possible D gene TRBD2, 6 bases. The V and J ends lost 2 bases and 2 bases respectively, with 10 bases between them. This CDR3 contains 14 residues. Germline V gene data show CDR1 as MDHEN and CDR2 as SYDVKM. The CDR3 region has the DNA TGTGCCAGCAGTTTACTCGGCGGGGCCTACGAGCAGTACTTC. Its translation: CASSLLGGAYEQYF.

This sequence joins TRBV29-1 and TRBJ2-7, with TRBD2 matching 8 bases. Trimming removed 6 bases from V and 7 bases from J; junction bases left unmatched: 11. This CDR3 is 13 amino acids long. Per germline, CDR1 SQVTM and CDR2 ANQGSEA. The CDR3 here is CSVRLAPVGEQYF. The CDR3, as DNA: TGCAGCGTCAGACTAGCGCCAGTGGGGGAGCAGTACTTC.

This clone turned up a few times. This sequence joins TRBV28 and TRBJ1-2; D unclear. The CDR3 length is 12 residues. Germline V lookup: CDR1 MDHEN, CDR2 SYDVKM. Trimming removed 7 bases from V and 6 bases from J, with 12 bases in between. The CDR3 protein is CASTVGGDGYTF. CDR3 nucleotide sequence: TGTGCCAGCACCGTAGGTGGCGATGGCTACACCTTC.

The chain combines TRBV9 with TRBJ1-2; D is ambiguous. Trimming cost V 3 bases and J 5 bases, with 8 bases left between them. Per germline, CDR1 SGDLS and CDR2 YYNGEE. The CDR3 extends over 12 amino acids. This CDR3 reads CASSGGQYGYTF. CDR3 in DNA: TGTGCCAGCAGCGGCGGTCAATATGGCTACACCTTC.

The chain uses TRBV18 and TRBJ2-5; unclear D gene. CDR1 and CDR2 from the germline V gene are KGHSH and LQKENI. This CDR3 contains 12 residues. V dropped 3 bases and J dropped 11 bases, with 13 bases sitting between them. CDR3 residues: CASSPDQREQYF. The CDR3 DNA follows: TGTGCCAGCTCACCGGATCAGCGAGAGCAGTACTTC.

This chain links TRBV4-3 with TRBJ1-2, with D maybe TRBD1 (6 bases). CDR3 length: 13 amino acids. The V end was cut by 2 bases, the J end by 7 bases, with 11 bases between. Germline CDR1 and CDR2: LGHNA and YSLEER. CDR3 in amino acids: CASSQRDTSGYTF. The CDR3 nucleotides read TGCGCCAGCAGCCAACGGGACACATCTGGCTACACCTTC.

V usage is TRBV27 and J usage is TRBJ2-3; tentatively, D is TRBD2 (6 bases). Germline loops: CDR1 MNHEY, CDR2 SMNVEV (reference sequence). V lost 4 bases and J lost 2, with 19 bases in between. CDR3 length: 17 amino acids. This chain's CDR3 is CASSSEIIAEITDTQYF. CDR3 DNA: TGTGCCAGCAGTTCGGAGATTATAGCGGAGATCACAGATACGCAGTATTTT.

The V gene is TRBV5-4, the J gene TRBJ2-7; 8 bases agree with TRBD2. Germline values: CDR1 SGHNT, CDR2 YYREEE (reference sequence). This CDR3 is built from 15 residues. Unmatched junction bases numbered 5, after V lost 0 bases and J lost 3 bases. In DNA form, the CDR3 reads TGTGCCAGCAGCTTGGAATCAGCGGGAGACTACGAGCAGTACTTC. It yields the protein CASSLESAGDYEQYF.